This T cell receptor beta chain stems from a study of T cell responses to AZD1222 COVID-19 vaccine. Findings and caveats of the study: As reported, nearly half of all spike-specific TCRs target variant regions that are unmutated. Clonal diversity may have been underestimated, and the donors were mostly white British, with more females than males.

Notes on this clone: Its matching antigen is unknown.

The germline gives CDR1 MGHRA, CDR2 YSYEKL. V lost 3 bases to trimming and J lost 1 base, with 7 bases between them. This CDR3 comprises 14 residues. The protocol was immunoSEQ multiplex PCR, while the TCRdb copy is restricted to in-frame clones and leaves out a portion. Here the sample spans some 150,000 clones, 85% to 95% being singletons. The sample consisted of peripheral blood, taken on day 0 of AZD1222 vaccination. This sequence originates from an adult in good health. The J gene is TRBJ1-5, the V gene TRBV4-1; D is unresolved. The CDR3 coding sequence is TGCGCCAGCAGCCAGCCTGGGAGCAATCAGCCCCAGCATTTT. This translates into CASSQPGSNQPQHF.